This T cell receptor beta chain was profiled in a study of blood T cell repertoires in COVID-19. The wider study: The cDNA or gDNA used as material had been derived from T cells, B-cell-depleted T cells, or PBMCs.

The count of this clone is one. Libraries were prepared by immunoSEQ multiplex PCR; TCRdb keeps only in-frame clonotypes and omits some of them. Of about 250,000 clones detected, almost 85% appear once; the ten largest clones hold approximately 5%. The CDR3 is 13 amino acids. Per germline, CDR1 MNHEY and CDR2 SVGAGI. Between the trimmed V and J ends, which lost 7 bases and 7 bases, there was a span of 11 bases. The sample taken for sequencing was peripheral blood. The source is a man aged 45 to 65 with active or convalescent COVID-19. The chain recombines TRBV6-5 with TRBJ1-6, with D hard to call. The CDR3 here is CASIEAANSPLHF. DNA for the CDR3: TGTGCCAGCATAGAGGCCGCAAATTCACCCCTCCACTTT.